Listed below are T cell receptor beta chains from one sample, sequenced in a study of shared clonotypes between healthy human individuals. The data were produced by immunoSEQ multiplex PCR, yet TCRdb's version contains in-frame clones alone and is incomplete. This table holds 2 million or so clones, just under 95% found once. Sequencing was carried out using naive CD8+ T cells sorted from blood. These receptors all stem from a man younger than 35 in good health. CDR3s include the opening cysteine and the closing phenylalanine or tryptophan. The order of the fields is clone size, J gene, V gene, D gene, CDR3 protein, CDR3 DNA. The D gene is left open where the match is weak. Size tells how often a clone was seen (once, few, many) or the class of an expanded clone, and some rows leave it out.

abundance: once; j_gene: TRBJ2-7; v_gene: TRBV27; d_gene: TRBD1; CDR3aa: CASSSGQGSFYEQYF; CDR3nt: TGTGCCAGCAGTTCGGGACAGGGAAGTTTCTACGAGCAGTACTTC
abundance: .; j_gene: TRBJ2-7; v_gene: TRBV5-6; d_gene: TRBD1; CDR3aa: CASSWDRNYEQYF; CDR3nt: TGTGCCAGCAGTTGGGACAGGAACTACGAGCAGTACTTC
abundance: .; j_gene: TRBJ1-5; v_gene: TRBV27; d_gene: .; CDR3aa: CASSLEGMGQPQHF; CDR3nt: TGTGCCAGCAGTTTGGAGGGGATGGGTCAGCCCCAGCATTTT
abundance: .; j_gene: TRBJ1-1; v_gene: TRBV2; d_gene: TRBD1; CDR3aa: CASSTGTEEYTEAFF; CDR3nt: TGTGCCAGCAGCACTGGGACAGAGGAATACACTGAAGCTTTCTTT
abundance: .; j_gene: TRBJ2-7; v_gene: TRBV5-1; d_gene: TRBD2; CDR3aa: CASSALARGGNEQYF; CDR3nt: TGCGCCAGCAGCGCCCTGGCGCGGGGGGGCAACGAGCAGTACTTC
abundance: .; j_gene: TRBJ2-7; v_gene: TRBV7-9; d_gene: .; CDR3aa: CASSFTDSSYEQYF; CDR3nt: TGTGCCAGCAGCTTCACAGACAGCTCCTACGAGCAGTACTTC
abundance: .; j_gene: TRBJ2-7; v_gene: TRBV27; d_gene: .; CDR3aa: CASKDRTYEQYF; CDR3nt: TGTGCCAGCAAGGACAGAACCTACGAGCAGTACTTC
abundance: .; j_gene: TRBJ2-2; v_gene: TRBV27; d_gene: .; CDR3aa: CASRRGPNTGELFF; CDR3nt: TGTGCCAGCAGGCGGGGGCCGAACACCGGGGAGCTGTTTTTT
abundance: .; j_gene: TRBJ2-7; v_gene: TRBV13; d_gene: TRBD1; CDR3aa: CASSSGQGAYEQYF; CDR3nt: TGTGCCAGCAGCTCAGGACAGGGGGCCTACGAGCAGTACTTC
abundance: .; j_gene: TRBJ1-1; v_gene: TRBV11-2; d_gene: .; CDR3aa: CASSLRVKDTEAFF; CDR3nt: TGTGCCAGCAGCTTAAGGGTAAAGGACACTGAAGCTTTCTTT
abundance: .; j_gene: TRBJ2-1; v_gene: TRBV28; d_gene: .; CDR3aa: CASSFSLGGEQFF; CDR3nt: TGTGCCAGCAGTTTTTCCCTCGGCGGTGAGCAGTTCTTC
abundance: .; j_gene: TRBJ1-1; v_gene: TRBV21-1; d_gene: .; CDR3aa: CASSKGVEAGNTEAFF; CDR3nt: TGTGCCAGCAGCAAAGGAGTGGAAGCGGGGAACACTGAAGCTTTCTTT
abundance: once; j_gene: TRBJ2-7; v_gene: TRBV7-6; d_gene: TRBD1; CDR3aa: CASSLSSTGGSYEQYF; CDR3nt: TGTGCCAGCAGCTTAAGTTCGACAGGGGGTTCCTACGAGCAGTACTTC
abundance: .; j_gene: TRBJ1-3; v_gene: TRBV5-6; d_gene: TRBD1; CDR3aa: CASSLSTGAGNTIYF; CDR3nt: TGTGCCAGCAGCTTGTCGACAGGGGCTGGAAACACCATATATTTT
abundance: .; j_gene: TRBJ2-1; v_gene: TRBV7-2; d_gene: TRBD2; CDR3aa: CASSSSGGAYNEQFF; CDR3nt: TGTGCCAGCAGCTCGAGCGGGGGGGCGTACAATGAGCAGTTCTTC
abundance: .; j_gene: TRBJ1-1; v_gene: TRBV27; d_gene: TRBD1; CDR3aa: CASSTIFTAGGAEAFF; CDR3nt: TGTGCCAGCAGCACAATCTTCACGGCAGGGGGCGCTGAAGCTTTCTTT
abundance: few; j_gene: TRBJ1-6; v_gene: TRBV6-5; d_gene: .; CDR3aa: CASSYSVGEGDSPLHF; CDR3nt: TGTGCCAGCAGTTACTCCGTGGGGGAGGGGGATTCACCCCTCCACTTT
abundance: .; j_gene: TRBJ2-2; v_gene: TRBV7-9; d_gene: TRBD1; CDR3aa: CASSLVEGATGELFF; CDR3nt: TGTGCCAGCAGCTTAGTAGAGGGGGCCACCGGGGAGCTGTTTTTT
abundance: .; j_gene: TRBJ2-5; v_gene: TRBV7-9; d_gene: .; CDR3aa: CASSSDRQETQYF; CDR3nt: TGTGCCAGCAGTTCGGACAGACAAGAGACCCAGTACTTC
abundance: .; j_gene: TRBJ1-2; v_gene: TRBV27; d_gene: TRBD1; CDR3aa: CASSSRTGKSYGYTF; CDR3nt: TGTGCCAGCAGTTCCCGGACAGGGAAGTCTTATGGCTACACCTTC
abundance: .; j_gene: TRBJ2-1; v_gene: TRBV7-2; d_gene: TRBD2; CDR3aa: CASTTSGANNEQFF; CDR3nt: TGTGCCAGCACGACTAGCGGGGCAAACAATGAGCAGTTCTTC
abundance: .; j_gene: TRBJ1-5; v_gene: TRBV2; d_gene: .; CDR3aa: CASSGENHNQPQHF; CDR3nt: TGTGCCAGCAGTGGGGAGAATCACAATCAGCCCCAGCATTTT
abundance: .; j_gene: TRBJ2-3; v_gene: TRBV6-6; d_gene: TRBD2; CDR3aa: CASSYSAGGPTSAQYF; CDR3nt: TGTGCCAGCAGTTACTCAGCGGGAGGCCCGACGTCGGCGCAGTATTTT
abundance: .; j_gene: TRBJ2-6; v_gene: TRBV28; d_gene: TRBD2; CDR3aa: CASRPAGYSGANVLTF; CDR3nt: TGTGCCAGCAGGCCAGCGGGATATTCTGGGGCCAACGTCCTGACTTTC
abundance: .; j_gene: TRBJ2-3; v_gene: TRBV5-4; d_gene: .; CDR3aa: CASRSPQEWGDTQYF; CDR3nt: TGTGCCAGCAGATCACCACAGGAATGGGGGGATACGCAGTATTTT
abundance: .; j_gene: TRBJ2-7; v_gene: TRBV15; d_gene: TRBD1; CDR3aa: CATSRGRQGAGEQYF; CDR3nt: TGTGCCACCAGCAGAGGAAGACAGGGGGCGGGTGAGCAGTACTTC
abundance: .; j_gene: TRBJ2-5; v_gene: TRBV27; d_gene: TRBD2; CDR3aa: CASSLAGPGLAGGETQYF; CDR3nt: TGTGCCAGCAGTTTAGCGGGCCCCGGACTAGCGGGAGGCGAGACCCAGTACTTC
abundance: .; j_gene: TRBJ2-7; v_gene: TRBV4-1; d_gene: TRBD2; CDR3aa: CASSHGGGEQYF; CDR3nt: TGCGCCAGCAGCCACGGGGGGGGCGAGCAGTACTTC
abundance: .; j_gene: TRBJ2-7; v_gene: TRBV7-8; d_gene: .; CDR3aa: CATSGAYEQYF; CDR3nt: TGTGCCACTTCGGGAGCCTACGAGCAGTACTTC
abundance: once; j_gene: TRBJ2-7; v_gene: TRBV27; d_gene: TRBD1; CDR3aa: CASSPTGTGTYEQYF; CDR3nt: TGTGCCAGCAGTCCTACCGGGACAGGGACCTACGAGCAGTACTTC
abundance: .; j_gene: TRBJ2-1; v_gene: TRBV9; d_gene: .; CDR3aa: CASSVGGGSSYNEQFF; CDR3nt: TGTGCCAGCAGCGTGGGCGGGGGCAGCTCCTACAATGAGCAGTTCTTC
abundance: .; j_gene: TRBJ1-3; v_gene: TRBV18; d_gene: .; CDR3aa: CASSPGHTGNTIYF; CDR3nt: TGTGCCAGCTCACCCGGACACACTGGAAACACCATATATTTT
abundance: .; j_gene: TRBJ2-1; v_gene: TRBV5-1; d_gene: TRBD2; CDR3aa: CASSPTFSGAADNEQFF; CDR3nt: TGCGCCAGCAGCCCGACATTTAGCGGGGCCGCCGACAATGAGCAGTTCTTC
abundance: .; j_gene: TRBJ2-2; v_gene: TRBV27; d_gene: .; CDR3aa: CASSRTWGMVRNTGELFF; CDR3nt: TGTGCCAGTTCCCGGACGTGGGGTATGGTTCGGAACACCGGGGAGCTGTTTTTT
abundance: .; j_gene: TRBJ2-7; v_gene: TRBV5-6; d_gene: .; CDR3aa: CASSYLLDPSYEQYF; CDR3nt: TGTGCCAGCAGCTACCTTCTGGACCCCTCCTACGAGCAGTACTTC
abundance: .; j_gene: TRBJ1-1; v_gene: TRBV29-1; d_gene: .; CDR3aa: CSVEDSLHTEAFF; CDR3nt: TGCAGCGTTGAAGACAGCCTCCACACTGAAGCTTTCTTT
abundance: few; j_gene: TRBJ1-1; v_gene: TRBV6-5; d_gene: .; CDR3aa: CASKSNTEAFF; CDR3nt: TGTGCCAGCAAAAGTAACACTGAAGCTTTCTTT
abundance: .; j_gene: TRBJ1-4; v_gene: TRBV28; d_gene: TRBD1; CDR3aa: CASSPRGGGEKLFF; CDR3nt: TGTGCCAGCAGCCCCAGGGGGGGAGGGGAAAAACTGTTTTTT
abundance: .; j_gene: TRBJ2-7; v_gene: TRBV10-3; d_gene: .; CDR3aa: CAISESDYEQYF; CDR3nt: TGTGCCATCAGTGAGTCGGACTACGAGCAGTACTTC
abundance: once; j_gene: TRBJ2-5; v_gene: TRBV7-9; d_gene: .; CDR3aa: CASSPAGRGQETQYF; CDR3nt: TGTGCCAGCAGCCCCGCAGGTAGGGGGCAAGAGACCCAGTACTTC
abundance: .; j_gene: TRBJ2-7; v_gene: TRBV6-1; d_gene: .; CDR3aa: CASSERDRPYEQYF; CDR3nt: TGTGCCAGCAGTGAGCGGGACAGACCCTACGAGCAGTACTTC